There are many counts of the clone carrying this TCR beta chain. Its antigen is unknown. Amplified regions were TCR beta CDR3 sequences from RNA transcripts. HTBI primers drove first-round RT-PCR of the TCR CDR3. MiXCR, applied by TCRdb to the multiplex PCR reads, yields one record per CDR3 protein. This table holds roughly 650,000 distinct CDR3 sequences, roughly 15% found once. This CDR3 comprises 14 residues. V lost 8 bases, J lost 2 bases, and 14 bases lay in between. CDR1 is MDHEN, CDR2 SYDVKM, per germline. Investigators excluded patients with uncontrolled infection, other autoimmune disease, pregnancy or lactation. The entry originates in a study of T cells in Graves' hyperthyroidism and ophthalmopathy. Study outcomes and limitations: Peripheral blood also featured most of the thyroid clonotypes expanded above 0.001.

Sequenced input: blood. The gene calls are TRBV28 and TRBJ2-3, with TRBD1 as a possible D gene (6 bases). This sequence was found in a woman aged 40-49 years with Graves' ophthalmopathy. CDR3 bases: TGTGCCAGCGGGCAGGGGCTAACCACAGATACGCAGTATTTT. It is translated as CASGQGLTTDTQYF.